The sample holds a few counts of the clone carrying this T cell receptor (beta chain). The entry originates in a study of blood T cells in healthy people across ages. The CDR3 totals 16 residues. Looked up from germline, CDR1 is ENHRY and CDR2 is SYGVKD. With 6 bases clipped from V and 0 bases from J, the junction kept 3 bases outside the gene matches. Through a sample-barcoded 5' primer and a J-beta primer mix, a second PCR was run for roughly 7 to 12 cycles. Each CDR3 protein is one row after TCRdb ran MiXCR on the 5' RACE reads. The sample carries almost 800,000 distinct CDR3 sequences, roughly 64% recorded once.

The rearrangement joins TRBV10-3 to TRBJ2-6, with 9 bases aligning to TRBD2. Sequenced material: blood. The receptor was isolated from a man aged 25-40 years in good health. The CDR3 DNA sequence: TGTGCCATCAGCCCTAGCGGGATCTCTGGGGCCAACGTCCTGACTTTC. Residues: CAISPSGISGANVLTF.